These 5 T cell receptor beta chains originate from one sample sequenced in a study of beta chain features in type 1 diabetes. The investigators reverse transcribed all of the isolated RNA, so they sequenced expressed TCRB transcripts. Sequencing was performed with immunoSEQ multiplex PCR; in TCRdb, only in-frame clones are kept and a portion is missing. This sample yields some 140,000 clones, of which around 9% are seen a single time; around 0.7% belongs to the top ten. These TCRs are of unknown antigen specificity. Notes on the study in general: The study found moderately but significantly shorter TCRB CDR3s in all four CD4+ subsets of Type 1 diabetes patients.

What was sequenced was central memory CD4+ T cells from blood. Receptor source: a man aged 25-40 years with type 1 diabetes.

This clone appeared a few times. The same CDR3 also results from other DNA sequences found in this sample. The chain is built from TRBV9 and TRBJ2-5, with 7 bases identical to TRBD1. There are 14 residues in the CDR3. V dropped 4 bases and J dropped 1; count of bases not matched to a gene: 4. The germline gives CDR1 SGDLS, CDR2 YYNGEE. CDR3 nucleotides: TGTGCCAGCAGCCCCAGACAGGGCCAAGAGACCCAGTACTTC. Translation: CASSPRQGQETQYF.

On this clone itself: Other DNA sequences of this sample code for an identical CDR3. The rearrangement uses TRBV30 and TRBJ2-3; D remains ambiguous. The CDR3 covers 13 residues. Trimming removed 0 bases at V and 4 bases at J, with 8 bases between. CDR1 and CDR2 (germline): GTSNPN, SVGIG (reference sequence). The CDR3 protein is CAWSVRRADTQYF. The CDR3 DNA is TGTGCCTGGAGTGTACGCCGGGCAGATACGCAGTATTTT.

The rearrangement joins TRBV7-9 to TRBJ2-5, with TRBD2 matching over 8 bases. Germline CDR1 SEHNR, CDR2 FQNEAQ (reference sequence). This CDR3 region has 14 residues. The V and J ends lost 5 bases and 0 bases, in that order; junction bases with no gene match: 2. The DNA for the CDR3 is TGTGCCAGCAGCACGGGGGGGCACCAAGAGACCCAGTACTTC. Translating it yields CASSTGGHQETQYF.

A few counts support this clone. V and J are TRBV5-4 and TRBJ2-5; 9 bases fit TRBD1. The V segment lost 4 bases and the J segment 2 bases; nucleotides outside the gene matches: 6. The CDR3 is made up of 15 amino acids. Germline V CDR1 and CDR2: SGHNT, YYREEE (reference sequence). The CDR3, as DNA: TGTGCCAGCAGCGTACCGGGACAGGGACAAGAGACCCAGTACTTC. Protein sequence: CASSVPGQGQETQYF. The full variable domain, with the rest looked up from reference TRBV5-4 and TRBJ2-5, is ETGVTQSPTHLIKTRGQQVTLRCSSQSGHNTVSWYQQALGQGPQFIFQYYREEENGRGNFPPRFSGLQFPNYSSELNVNALELDDSALYLCASSVPGQGQETQYFGPGTRLLVL.

For this clone: The sample has other DNA sequences that encode this CDR3 too. The rearrangement uses TRBV5-1 and TRBJ2-5; no clear D. The CDR3 totals 11 residues. The germline CDR1 and CDR2 sequences are SGHRS and YFSETQ. The ends were cut back, 3 bases at V and 2 bases at J, with 2 bases in the middle. The CDR3 DNA reads TGCGCCAGCAGCTCTCAAGAGACCCAGTACTTC. Its protein is CASSSQETQYF.